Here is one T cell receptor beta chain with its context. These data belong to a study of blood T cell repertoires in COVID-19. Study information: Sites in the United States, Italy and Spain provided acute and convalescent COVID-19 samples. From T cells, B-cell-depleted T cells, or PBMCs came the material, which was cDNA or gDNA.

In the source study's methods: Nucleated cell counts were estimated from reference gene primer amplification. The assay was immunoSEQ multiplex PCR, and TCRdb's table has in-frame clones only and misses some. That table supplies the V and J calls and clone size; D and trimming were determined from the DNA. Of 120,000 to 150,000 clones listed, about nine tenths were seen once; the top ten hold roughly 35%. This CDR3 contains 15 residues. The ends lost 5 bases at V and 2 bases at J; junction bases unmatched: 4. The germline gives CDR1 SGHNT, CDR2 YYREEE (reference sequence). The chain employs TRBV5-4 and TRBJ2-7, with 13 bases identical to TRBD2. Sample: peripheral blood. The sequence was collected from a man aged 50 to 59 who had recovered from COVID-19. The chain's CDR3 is CASSSGLAGAYEQYF. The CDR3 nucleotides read TGTGCCAGCAGTTCAGGACTAGCGGGGGCCTACGAGCAGTACTTC. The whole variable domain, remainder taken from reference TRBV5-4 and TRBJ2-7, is ETGVTQSPTHLIKTRGQQVTLRCSSQSGHNTVSWYQQALGQGPQFIFQYYREEENGRGNFPPRFSGLQFPNYSSELNVNALELDDSALYLCASSSGLAGAYEQYFGPGTRLTVT.